This T cell receptor (beta chain) was observed in a study of cytomegalovirus exposure and HLA in healthy donors. Across the study: Tens of millions of unique TCR sequences came from HLA-typed donors in an early release.

PCR employed 60 Vbeta and 13 Jbeta primers. Data came from immunoSEQ multiplex PCR; TCRdb stores just in-frame clones and leaves some out. The sample lists approximately 150,000 clones, approximately 82% occurring once. General observations from the study: The likely explanation for a cluster of highly shared sequence variants was sequencing artifact.

The CDR3 has 15 amino acids. V trimming: 5 bases; J trimming: 5 bases; junction bases outside the gene matches: 11. Germline V lookup: CDR1 SGHNT, CDR2 YYREEE (reference sequence). On this clone: Its cognate antigen is unknown.

Material for sequencing was PBMCs. This TCR was sampled from a woman in her 40s in good health and CMV-seronegative. The V and J genes are TRBV5-4 and TRBJ2-5, with 8 bases aligning to TRBD2. In DNA form, the CDR3 reads TGTGCCAGCAGAAGAGCGGGAGTGGGGGGGGAGACCCAGTACTTC. Amino acids: CASRRAGVGGETQYF.